This T cell receptor beta chain emerged from a study of early T cells in non-severe SARS-CoV-2 infection. This CDR3 is 16 amino acids long. Germline V gene lookup returns CDR1 DFQATT and CDR2 SNEGSKA (reference sequence). Trimming left V 4 bases short and J 3 bases short, with 19 bases between. There are many counts of this clonotype. TCRdb fed the 5' RACE reads into MiXCR, producing one record per CDR3 protein. The sample has approximately 28,000 distinct CDR3 sequences, 6% to 7.5% seen once. Sequencing used whole blood, obtained at baseline. The V call is TRBV20-1, the J call TRBJ2-1; D may be TRBD1 (6 bases). The source of this sequence is an adult who was a healthcare worker with PCR-confirmed SARS-CoV-2 infection or an uninfected control (not recorded which). DNA of the CDR3: TGCAGTGCTAATCGACCTACAGGGAAATACTACAATGAGCAGTTCTTC. It encodes CSANRPTGKYYNEQFF.